This entry lists 10 T cell receptor beta chains sequenced from one sample in a study of beta chain features in type 1 diabetes. All of the isolated RNA was reverse transcribed, so expressed TCRB transcripts were sequenced. Sequencing used immunoSEQ multiplex PCR; TCRdb keeps in-frame clones, though not all of them. The table lists under 450,000 clones, roughly 16% of them singletons, with roughly 0.019% in the top ten. Sequencing was done on a sample of naive CD4+ T cells from blood. These receptors were obtained from a woman under 30 in good health.

The rearrangement links TRBV4-3 to TRBJ2-3; 8 bases are shared with TRBD2. This CDR3 comprises 22 residues. Germline CDR1 and CDR2: LGHNA and YSLEER. V lost 3 bases to trimming and J lost 3 bases; unmatched junction nucleotides: 26. The CDR3 region is CASSQIPAGTRATRWRTDTQYF. CDR3 bases: TGCGCCAGCAGCCAGATCCCCGCCGGGACTAGGGCCACTCGGTGGAGGACAGATACGCAGTATTTT.

This chain links TRBV5-1 with TRBJ2-2; D not certain. CDR3 length: 11 amino acids. Germline V gives CDR1 SGHRS, CDR2 YFSETQ. The V gene lost 3 bases and the J gene lost 6 bases, with 3 bases spanning the gap. CDR3 residues: CASSSAGELFF. The CDR3 DNA reads TGCGCCAGCAGCTCTGCCGGGGAGCTGTTTTTT.

J is TRBJ2-1 and V is TRBV9, with a possible D match to TRBD2 (5 bases). CDR1 is SGDLS and CDR2 is YYNGEE in the germline V gene. Trimming removed 0 bases at V and 3 bases at J, with 10 bases between. This CDR3 comprises 15 residues. CDR3 amino acids: CASSVAGEGYNEQFF. CDR3 sequence (DNA): TGTGCCAGCAGCGTAGCTGGAGAGGGCTACAATGAGCAGTTCTTC.

This clone occurred a few times. The V and J genes are TRBV28 and TRBJ2-7, with D possibly matching TRBD2 (6 bases). The germline CDR1 and CDR2 sequences are MDHEN and SYDVKM. The V end lost 5 bases, the J end lost 5 bases, and 13 bases lay between the germline ends. The CDR3 extends over 13 amino acids. This chain's CDR3 is CASSIFPSDEQYF. DNA of the CDR3: TGTGCCAGCAGTATCTTTCCTAGCGACGAGCAGTACTTC.

This clone was recorded a few times. In DNA form, the CDR3 reads TGTGCCAGCAGCTTTGACATACCGAACACTGAAGCTTTCTTT. As protein: CASSFDIPNTEAFF. The J gene is TRBJ1-1, the V gene TRBV7-9; no definite D call. Trimming took off 3 bases at V and 1 base at J, with 9 bases between the two ends. Germline loops: CDR1 SEHNR, CDR2 FQNEAQ (reference sequence). The CDR3 sequence is 14 residues long.

The rearrangement uses TRBV7-2 and TRBJ1-5; D possibly corresponds to TRBD1 (6 bases). CDR1 and CDR2 from the germline V gene are SGHTA and FQGNSA. V was shortened by 1 base and J by 3 bases, with 10 bases between the two germline ends. The CDR3 extends over 15 amino acids. The CDR3 DNA reads TGTGCCAGCAGCTTAGAAGGACAGACCAATCAGCCCCAGCATTTT. It is translated as CASSLEGQTNQPQHF.

The chain links TRBV19 to TRBJ2-5; 8 bases are shared with TRBD2. The V gene end was trimmed by 5 bases and the J gene end by 1 base; junction bases not matched to a gene: 3. Germline lookup yields CDR1 LNHDA and CDR2 SQIVND (reference sequence). This CDR3 has 14 amino acids. The CDR3 DNA sequence: TGTGCCAGTAGTGCGACTAGCGCCCAAGAGACCCAGTACTTC. Residues: CASSATSAQETQYF.

This clone was counted only a few times. The chain uses TRBV29-1 and TRBJ1-3; a possible D gene is TRBD1 (6 bases). The CDR3 sequence is 16 residues long. V shed 4 bases and J shed 2 bases, with 18 bases lying between them. From germline, CDR1 is SQVTM and CDR2 ANQGSEA. In DNA, the CDR3 is TGCAGCGTTGTTCTAATCGGGGGGGGCGCTGGAAACACCATATATTTT. It yields the protein CSVVLIGGGAGNTIYF.

The genes are TRBV9 and TRBJ1-3; 7 bases match TRBD1. The CDR3 runs 17 residues. Trimming at V came to 4 bases and at J to 0 bases, leaving 10 bases not matched to a gene. CDR1 is SGDLS and CDR2 is YYNGEE in the germline V gene. CDR3: CASSWRQGYTSGNTIYF. The CDR3 nucleotides are TGTGCCAGCAGCTGGCGACAGGGCTACACCTCTGGAAACACCATATATTTT.

The chain uses TRBV6-5 and TRBJ2-7; perhaps TRBD1 as D (6 bases). Trimming pared 6 bases from V and 1 base from J, leaving 16 bases between. Germline loops: CDR1 MNHEY, CDR2 SVGAGI. CDR3 length: 15 residues. CDR3 amino acids: CASSSGTSNSYEQYF. In nucleotides, the CDR3 is TGTGCCAGCAGCTCCGGGACATCTAATTCCTACGAGCAGTACTTC.